The clone carrying this T cell receptor beta chain was seen repeatedly, ten times or more. As yet, its antigen is unknown. Per the germline V gene, CDR1 is SQVTM and CDR2 is ANQGSEA. The CDR3 has 13 residues. V was clipped by 0 bases and J by 4 bases, with 6 bases between them. For donors with ophthalmopathy, the disease showed moderate-to-severe activity, reached CAS ≥3 and NOSPECS ≥4, and had lasted under 3 months. If patients had other autoimmune diseases, uncontrolled infections, pregnancy or lactation, they were excluded. PBMCs came from roughly 10 ml of fresh peripheral blood. This record comes from a study of Graves' ophthalmopathy and Graves' hyperthyroidism. Study conclusions and caveats: The study's model predicted ophthalmopathy progression at over 55% sensitivity and about 72% specificity.

Using RNA transcripts, the TCR beta CDR3 regions were amplified. A first-round RT-PCR used HTBI primers, followed by a second-round multiplex PCR. Using its own MiXCR run on the multiplex PCR reads, TCRdb lists one record per CDR3 protein. The profile shows about 370,000 distinct CDR3 sequences, approximately 16% of them singletons. This chain joins TRBV29-1 and TRBJ2-2; the D gene is possibly TRBD2 (6 bases). The TCR originated in a woman between 18 and 29 years old with Graves' ophthalmopathy. Sample: peripheral blood. The DNA of the CDR3 is TGCAGCGTTGAAGAGGGAGGCACCGGGGAGCTGTTTTTT. Translating gives CSVEEGGTGELFF.